These 25 T cell receptor beta chains were sequenced from one sample in a study of shared clonotypes between healthy human individuals. Profiling relied on immunoSEQ multiplex PCR, and the TCRdb table lists in-frame clones only, not all of them. The data show a few million clones, approximately 95% seen once. Specimen: naive CD4+ T cells from PBMCs. Subset indicated: CD45RA+ positively selected. The receptors shown here come from a man between 18 and 29 years old in good health. Some clones in this sample may be carry-over from other donors' samples.

V and J are TRBV27 and TRBJ2-1; D possibly corresponds to TRBD2 (6 bases). Germline CDR1 MNHEY, CDR2 SMNVEV (reference sequence). The CDR3 spans 13 residues. The V and J ends lost 1 base and 10 bases respectively, with 11 bases between them. This CDR3 reads CASSLWSSGEQFF. The DNA of the CDR3 is TGTGCCAGCAGTTTATGGAGTAGCGGAGAGCAGTTCTTC.

V gene TRBV5-1 combines with J gene TRBJ1-1; D not resolved. The CDR3 has 15 residues. Trimming shortened V by 1 base and J by 1 base, and 11 bases separated the two germline ends. Germline CDR1 reads SGHRS; CDR2 reads YFSETQ. CDR3 residues: CASSLLAGRNTEAFF. CDR3 in DNA: TGCGCCAGCAGCTTGTTGGCCGGGAGGAACACTGAAGCTTTCTTT.

The CDR3 coding sequence is TGTGCCAGCAGCTTAACCAGGGTCGCTGAAGCTTTCTTT. It specifies CASSLTRVAEAFF. The chain uses TRBV7-3 and TRBJ1-1; D is possibly TRBD1 (5 bases). V dropped 0 bases and J dropped 6 bases, with 8 bases sitting between them. The CDR3 length is 13 residues. Germline V gene lookup returns CDR1 SGHTA and CDR2 FQGTGA.

This chain joins TRBV7-6 and TRBJ2-1; 9 nucleotides line up with TRBD2. This CDR3 has 14 residues. V lost 1 base, J lost 8 bases, and 3 bases stayed unmatched. Germline values: CDR1 SGHVS, CDR2 FNYEAQ. This CDR3 is CASSLVSGSYEQFF. As DNA, the CDR3 is TGTGCCAGCAGCTTAGTTAGCGGGAGCTATGAGCAGTTCTTC.

In DNA form, the CDR3 reads TGTGCCAGCAGTTTGGGAAGCCCGGGACCGAGCCCCCGCTACGAGCAGTACTTC. Amino acids: CASSLGSPGPSPRYEQYF. The chain links TRBV28 to TRBJ2-7, with D perhaps assigned TRBD1 or TRBD2 (5 bases each). V was pared by 3 bases and J by 3 bases, with 24 bases between. Germline V CDR1 and CDR2: MDHEN, SYDVKM. The CDR3 contains 18 residues.

The chain couples TRBV6-1 to TRBJ1-5; D is undetermined. Germline V gene sequence: CDR1 MNHNS, CDR2 SASEGT. The CDR3 loop spans 11 amino acids. Trimming took off 10 bases at V and 5 bases at J, with 9 bases between the two ends. Here the CDR3 DNA reads TGTGCCATTGCGTCCGATCAGCCCCAGCATTTT. This encodes CAIASDQPQHF.

This sequence joins TRBV9 and TRBJ2-7; tentative D call: TRBD1 (5 bases). Germline V CDR1 and CDR2: SGDLS, YYNGEE. The CDR3 extends over 14 amino acids. V dropped 4 bases and J dropped 2 bases, with 13 bases sitting between them. CDR3 protein: CASSPGHEPYEQYF. The CDR3, as DNA: TGTGCCAGCAGCCCCGGACACGAACCCTACGAGCAGTACTTC.

This rearrangement joins TRBV7-2 to TRBJ1-2; possibly TRBD1 for D (6 bases). The CDR3 extends over 15 amino acids. CDR1 is SGHTA, CDR2 FQGNSA, per germline. V was pared by 5 bases and J by 6 bases, with 19 bases between. The CDR3 coding sequence is TGTGCCAGCAGCAAAAGGACAGACTACCGACATGGCTACACCTTC. Encoded protein: CASSKRTDYRHGYTF.

This clone was counted a few times. The CDR3, as DNA: TGTGCCAGCAGCAGCATACAGGGGTACACTGAAGCTTTCTTT. It is translated as CASSSIQGYTEAFF. The V gene is TRBV7-8, the J gene TRBJ1-1, with TRBD1 matching over 7 bases. Germline values: CDR1 SGHVS, CDR2 FQNEAQ. The length of the CDR3 is 14 residues. Trimming removed 5 bases from V and 3 bases from J; junction bases left unmatched: 6. Variable domain in full (rest from reference TRBV7-8 and TRBJ1-1): GAGVSQSPRYKVAKRGQDVALRCDPISGHVSLFWYQQALGQGPEFLTYFQNEAQLDKSGLPSDRFFAERPEGSVSTLKIQRTQQEDSAVYLCASSSIQGYTEAFFGQGTRLTVV.

The CDR3, as DNA: TGTGCCGAAAGTGAACGGGGCCGCTCCTACAATGAGCAGTTCTTC. Protein: CAESERGRSYNEQFF. The chain has TRBV28 and TRBJ2-1; D possibly uses TRBD1 or TRBD2 (5 bases each). Germline V lookup: CDR1 MDHEN, CDR2 SYDVKM. Trimming shortened V by 11 bases and J by 0 bases, and 17 bases separated the two germline ends. The CDR3 contains 15 residues.

CDR3 residues: CASRGTTQETQYF. For the CDR3, the DNA is TGTGCCAGCCGCGGCACCACTCAAGAGACCCAGTACTTC. This chain links TRBV18 with TRBJ2-5; D gene ambiguous. Germline CDR1 is KGHSH and CDR2 is LQKENI. The V end lost 8 bases, the J end lost 2 bases, and 12 bases lay between the germline ends. CDR3 size: 13 residues.

The V gene is TRBV14, the J gene TRBJ1-2; TRBD1 agrees at 8 bases. The CDR3 is 17 amino acids. The V gene's germline CDR1 is SGHDN and CDR2 FVKESK. The V gene end was trimmed by 3 bases and the J gene end by 5 bases; junction bases not matched to a gene: 14. The CDR3 protein is CASSQLDREGDPYGYTF. In nucleotides, the CDR3 is TGTGCCAGCAGCCAGTTGGACAGGGAGGGGGACCCTTATGGCTACACCTTC.

Remarks on this clone: The sample contains more than one DNA sequence encoding this CDR3. The chain employs TRBV29-1 and TRBJ2-5; TRBD1 aligns across 9 bases. The germline V gene has CDR1 SQVTM and CDR2 ANQGSEA. The CDR3 contains 12 residues. V lost 7 bases and J lost 3; bases outside the gene matches: 3. The CDR3 spells CSARTGEETQYF. The CDR3 DNA follows: TGCAGCGCAAGGACAGGGGAAGAGACCCAGTACTTC.

The chain employs TRBV10-3 and TRBJ2-7; TRBD2 might be the D (6 bases). The ends were cut back, 1 base at V and 2 bases at J, with 12 bases in the middle. The CDR3 has 15 residues. CDR1 ENHRY and CDR2 SYGVKD come from the germline V gene. CDR3 nucleotide sequence: TGTGCCATCAGTGAGTGGAGGGAACAGACCTACGAGCAGTACTTC. It translates to CAISEWREQTYEQYF.

The chain combines TRBV4-3 with TRBJ2-5, with TRBD2 matching over 13 bases. The CDR3 consists of 18 residues. CDR1 is LGHNA, CDR2 YSLEER, per germline. With 0 bases clipped from V and 4 bases from J, the junction kept 8 bases outside the gene matches. CDR3 loop: CASSQDSTSGRGAETQYF. In nucleotides, the CDR3 is TGCGCCAGCAGCCAAGATAGCACTAGCGGGAGGGGTGCAGAGACCCAGTACTTC.

V is TRBV7-9 and J is TRBJ2-1, with TRBD2 matching over 13 bases. V was pared by 5 bases and J by 3 bases, with 7 bases of the junction left unmatched. CDR1 and CDR2 from the germline V gene are SEHNR and FQNEAQ (reference sequence). The length of the CDR3 is 17 residues. CDR3 DNA sequence: TGTGCCAGCAGCCACGGACTAGCGGGAGTAAGCTACAATGAGCAGTTCTTC. Amino acids: CASSHGLAGVSYNEQFF.

This rearrangement joins TRBV5-1 to TRBJ1-1; 9 bases map to TRBD1. The CDR3 has 18 amino acids. From germline, CDR1 is SGHRS and CDR2 YFSETQ. V shed 0 bases, J shed 0 bases, and the junction held 9 bases outside the gene matches. CDR3 in DNA: TGCGCCAGCAGCTTGGGTTTGGGGACAGGGTGGATGAACACTGAAGCTTTCTTT. It encodes CASSLGLGTGWMNTEAFF.

The V gene is TRBV28, the J gene TRBJ2-5, with 7 bases that match TRBD2. The CDR3 contains 13 residues. The ends lost 6 bases at V and 5 bases at J; junction bases unmatched: 6. Germline V gives CDR1 MDHEN, CDR2 SYDVKM. CDR3 DNA: TGTGCCAGCAGATCCGGACTAGAGGAGACCCAGTACTTC. Protein product: CASRSGLEETQYF.

The chain links TRBV28 to TRBJ2-1; the D is unclear. Trimming left V 4 bases short and J 1 base short, with 14 bases between. The germline CDR1 and CDR2 sequences are MDHEN and SYDVKM. This CDR3 has 16 residues. CDR3 sequence (DNA): TGTGCCAGCAGTTCCTACTCATACGTATCCTACAATGAGCAGTTCTTC. Protein sequence: CASSSYSYVSYNEQFF.

The rearrangement links TRBV4-2 to TRBJ1-3; no clear D. V lost 1 base and J 4 bases, leaving 8 bases between the germline ends. The CDR3 consists of 14 residues. Looked up from germline, CDR1 is LGHNA and CDR2 is YNFKEQ. The CDR3 DNA is TGTGCCAGCAGCCAAGGGAACGCAGGAAACACCATATATTTT. Translation: CASSQGNAGNTIYF.

The chain is built from TRBV4-3 and TRBJ2-6; D is uncertain. CDR3 length: 15 amino acids. V lost 4 bases and J 1 base, leaving 8 bases between the germline ends. Germline assignment: CDR1 LGHNA and CDR2 YSLEER. CDR3 amino acids: CASSLRVSGANVLTF. DNA for the CDR3: TGCGCCAGCAGCCTTCGGGTATCTGGGGCCAACGTCCTGACTTTC.

J is TRBJ2-3 and V is TRBV5-1; 11 positions agree with TRBD2. The V gene's germline CDR1 is SGHRS and CDR2 YFSETQ. This CDR3 is 18 amino acids long. Trimming took 4 bases from V and 1 from J; bases not matched to a gene: 11. The CDR3 loop is CASSDVPPLAGGTDTQYF. The CDR3 DNA reads TGCGCCAGCAGCGACGTTCCCCCACTAGCGGGAGGCACAGATACGCAGTATTTT.

The chain joins TRBV7-6 to TRBJ2-5, with TRBD2 identical over 13 bases. CDR1 and CDR2 (germline): SGHVS, FNYEAQ. The length of the CDR3 is 16 residues. J was trimmed by 5 bases and V by 5 bases; bases with no gene match: 8. CDR3 DNA sequence: TGTGCCAGCAGCATCGGACTAGCGGGAGTAGGGGAGACCCAGTACTTC. It yields the protein CASSIGLAGVGETQYF.

Regarding this clone: In the same sample, other DNA sequences code for this CDR3. The chain has TRBV5-1 and TRBJ1-2, with D uncertain. This CDR3 region has 13 residues. Between the trimmed V and J ends, which lost 2 bases and 2 bases, there was a span of 7 bases. Germline V gene lookup returns CDR1 SGHRS and CDR2 YFSETQ. Written as DNA, the CDR3 is TGCGCCAGCAGCTTAACGTTAAACTATGGCTACACCTTC. Amino acids: CASSLTLNYGYTF.

The sample holds one count of this clone. The rearrangement uses TRBV28 and TRBJ1-2, with TRBD1 matching over 7 bases. V dropped 9 bases and J dropped 2; count of bases not matched to a gene: 9. The CDR3 runs 14 residues. Germline CDR1 is MDHEN and CDR2 is SYDVKM. CDR3 in amino acids: CASKSTGPNYGYTF. The CDR3 DNA is TGTGCCAGTAAATCGACAGGGCCCAACTATGGCTACACCTTC.